The TCR beta chain under discussion was sequenced for a study of blood T cells in healthy people across ages. In the study overall: Using template switching, researchers captured about one barcoded beta molecule for each two T cells.

With a J-beta primer mix and a sample-barcoded 5' primer, a second PCR ran roughly 6 to 11 cycles. Tagging of each cDNA molecule was performed by a template-switch adaptor with 12 random nucleotides. MiXCR, run by TCRdb on the 5' RACE reads, gives a single entry per CDR3 protein. In the table there are 700,000 or so distinct CDR3 sequences, around 43% of which are singletons. This clonotype came up many times. Trimming took 5 bases from V and 5 from J; bases not matched to a gene: 9. Germline CDR1 is SGHRS and CDR2 is YFSETQ. The length of the CDR3 is 14 residues. The sample was blood. The chain employs TRBV5-1 and TRBJ1-2; 7 nucleotides line up with TRBD1. This sequence originates from a man older than 75 in good health. This CDR3 reads CASREGTATYGYTF. In DNA, the CDR3 is TGCGCCAGCAGGGAAGGGACAGCCACATATGGCTACACCTTC.